The entry below describes one TCR beta chain. Original handling: Researchers report that nucleated cell counts were estimated from reference gene primer amplification. TCRdb's table, derived via immunoSEQ multiplex PCR, lists solely in-frame clones and lacks some. V and J calls plus clone size are reproduced from that table; the DNA served to infer D and trimming. The repertoire holds 220,000 or so clones, with 84% as singletons. The sample is drawn from a study of blood T cell repertoires in COVID-19. Study at large: Researchers got acute and convalescent COVID-19 samples from the United States, Italy and Spain. T cells, B-cell-depleted T cells, or PBMCs provided the cDNA or gDNA that served as material.

The sample consisted of peripheral blood. The sequence was obtained from a woman aged 25 to 39 who had recovered from COVID-19.

The CDR3 protein is CAISGQSGELFF. The DNA for the CDR3 is TGTGCCATCAGTGGACAATCCGGGGAGCTGTTTTTT. This chain connects TRBV10-3 to TRBJ2-2; D not resolved. The V gene lost 4 bases and the J gene lost 6 bases, with 6 bases spanning the gap. Germline V lookup: CDR1 ENHRY, CDR2 SYGVKD. The CDR3 spans 12 residues.